This T cell receptor beta chain derives from a study of tumor-infiltrating lymphocytes in primary liver carcinoma. Researchers generated TCR beta cDNA from approximately 500 ng of total RNA, relying on a constant-region primer. Libraries for TCR beta were built through three nested multiplex PCR rounds, which together made up a slightly modified ARM-PCR procedure. TRBV1-TRBV30 forward primers paired with a C-beta reverse primer were used in the first two PCR rounds, which ran about 11 cycles each. One entry per CDR3 protein results from TCRdb running MiXCR on the multiplex PCR reads. This table holds 250,000 to 350,000 distinct CDR3 sequences, approximately 54% found once. This CDR3 comprises 12 residues. The V end was cut by 6 bases, the J end by 6 bases, with 8 bases between. Germline-derived CDR1 and CDR2 are MNHEY and SVGAGI. Germline DNA was also extracted, and blood RNA was taken from unsorted whole blood.

This clonotype appeared many times. The chain is built from TRBV6-5 and TRBJ2-2; tentatively, D is TRBD1 (6 bases). The sequence was collected from a woman under 40 with primary liver carcinoma and hepatitis B virus infection. The specimen sequenced was peripheral blood. CDR3 residues: CASRQGSGELFF. Here the CDR3 DNA reads TGTGCCAGCAGACAGGGATCCGGGGAGCTGTTTTTT.